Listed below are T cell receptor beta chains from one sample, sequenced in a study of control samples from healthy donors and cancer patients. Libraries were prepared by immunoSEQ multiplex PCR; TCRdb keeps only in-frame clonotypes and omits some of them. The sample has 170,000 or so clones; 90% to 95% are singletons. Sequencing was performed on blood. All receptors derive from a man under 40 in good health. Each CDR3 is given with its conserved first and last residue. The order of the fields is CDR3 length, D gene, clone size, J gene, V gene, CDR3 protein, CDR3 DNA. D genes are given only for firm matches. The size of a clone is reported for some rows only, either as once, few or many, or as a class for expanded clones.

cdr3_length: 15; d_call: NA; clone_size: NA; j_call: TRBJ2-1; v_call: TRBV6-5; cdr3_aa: CASSSPGRVYNEQFF; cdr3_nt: TGTGCCAGCAGTTCCCCGGGACGGGTCTACAATGAGCAGTTCTTC
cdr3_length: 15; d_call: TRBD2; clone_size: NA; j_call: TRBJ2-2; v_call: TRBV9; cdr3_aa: CASSPSGGNTGELFF; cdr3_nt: TGTGCCAGCAGCCCTAGCGGGGGCAATACCGGGGAGCTGTTTTTT
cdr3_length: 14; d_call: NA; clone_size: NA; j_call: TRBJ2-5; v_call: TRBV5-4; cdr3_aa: CASSLVQGGETQYF; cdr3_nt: TGTGCCAGCAGCTTGGTTCAAGGGGGAGAGACCCAGTACTTC
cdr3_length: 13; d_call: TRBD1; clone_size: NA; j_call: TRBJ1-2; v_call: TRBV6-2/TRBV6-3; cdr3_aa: CASSRDSGYGYTF; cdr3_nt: TGTGCCAGCAGCCGGGACAGCGGCTATGGCTACACCTTC
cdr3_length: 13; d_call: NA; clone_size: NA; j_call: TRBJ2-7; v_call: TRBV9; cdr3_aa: CASARGSSYEQYF; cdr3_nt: TGTGCCAGCGCACGGGGGAGCTCCTACGAGCAGTACTTC
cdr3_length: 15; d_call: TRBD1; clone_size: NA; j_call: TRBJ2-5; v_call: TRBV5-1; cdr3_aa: CASSLRTGGQETQYF; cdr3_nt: TGCGCCAGCAGCCTTCGGACAGGGGGGCAAGAGACCCAGTACTTC
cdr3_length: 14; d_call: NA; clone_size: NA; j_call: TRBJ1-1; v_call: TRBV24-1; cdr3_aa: CATSDAGKNTEAFF; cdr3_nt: TGTGCCACCAGTGACGCTGGAAAGAACACTGAAGCTTTCTTT
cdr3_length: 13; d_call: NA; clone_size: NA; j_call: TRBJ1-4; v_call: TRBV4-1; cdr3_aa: CASSQEGKEKLFF; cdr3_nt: TGCGCCAGCAGCCAAGAAGGGAAAGAAAAACTGTTTTTT
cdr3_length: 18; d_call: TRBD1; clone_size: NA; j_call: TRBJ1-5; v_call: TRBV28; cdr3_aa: CASRRLGQGKNSNQPQHF; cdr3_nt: TGTGCCAGCAGAAGGTTGGGACAGGGGAAAAATAGCAATCAGCCCCAGCATTTT
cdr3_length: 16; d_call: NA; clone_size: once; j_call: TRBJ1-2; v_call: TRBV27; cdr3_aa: CASSSLVGRGGYGYTF; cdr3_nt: TGTGCCAGCAGTTCTTTAGTGGGCAGGGGCGGGTATGGCTACACCTTC
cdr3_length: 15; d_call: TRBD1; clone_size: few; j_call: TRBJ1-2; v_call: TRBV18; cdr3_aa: CASSLPGGADYGYTF; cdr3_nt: TGTGCCAGCTCACTTCCAGGGGGCGCCGACTATGGCTACACCTTC
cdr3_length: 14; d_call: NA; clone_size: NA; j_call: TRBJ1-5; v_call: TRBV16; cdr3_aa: CASKTGQSNQPQHF; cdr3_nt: TGTGCCAGCAAGACCGGGCAGAGCAATCAGCCCCAGCATTTT
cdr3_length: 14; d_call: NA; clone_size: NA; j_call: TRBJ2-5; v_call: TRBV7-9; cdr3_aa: CASSSSSPQETQYF; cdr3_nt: TGTGCCAGCAGCTCTAGTTCACCCCAAGAGACCCAGTACTTC
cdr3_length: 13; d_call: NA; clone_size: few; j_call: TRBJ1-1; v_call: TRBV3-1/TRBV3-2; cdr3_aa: CASSQDGRTKAFF; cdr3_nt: TGTGCCAGCAGCCAAGATGGTCGGACGAAAGCTTTCTTT
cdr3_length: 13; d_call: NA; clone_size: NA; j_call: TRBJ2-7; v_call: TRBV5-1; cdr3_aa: CASSLQGTYEQYF; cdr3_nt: TGCGCCAGCAGCCTACAGGGTACGTACGAGCAGTACTTC
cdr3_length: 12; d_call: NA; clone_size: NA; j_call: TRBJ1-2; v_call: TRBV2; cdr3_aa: CATWTEDYGYTF; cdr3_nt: TGTGCCACCTGGACAGAAGACTATGGCTACACCTTC
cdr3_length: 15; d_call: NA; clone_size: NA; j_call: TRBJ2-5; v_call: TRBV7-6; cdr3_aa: CASSLVRGAGETQYF; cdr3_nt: TGTGCCAGCAGCTTAGTCCGGGGGGCAGGGGAGACCCAGTACTTC
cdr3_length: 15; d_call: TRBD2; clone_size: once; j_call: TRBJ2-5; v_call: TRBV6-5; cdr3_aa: CASRATSGRGETQYF; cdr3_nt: TGTGCCAGCAGGGCCACTAGCGGGAGGGGAGAGACCCAGTACTTC
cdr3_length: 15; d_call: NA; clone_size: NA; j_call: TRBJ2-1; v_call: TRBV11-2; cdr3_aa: CASSLVGGLRNEQFF; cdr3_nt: TGTGCCAGCAGCTTAGTGGGAGGTTTGAGGAATGAGCAGTTCTTC
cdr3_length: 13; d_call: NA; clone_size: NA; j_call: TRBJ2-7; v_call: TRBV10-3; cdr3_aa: CAIRVGGAGEQYF; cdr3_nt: TGTGCCATCAGGGTTGGGGGGGCCGGCGAGCAGTACTTC
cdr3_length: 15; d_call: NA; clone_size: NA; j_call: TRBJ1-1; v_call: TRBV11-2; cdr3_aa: CASSLPGTMNTEAFF; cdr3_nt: TGTGCCAGCAGCTTGCCAGGTACCATGAACACTGAAGCTTTCTTT
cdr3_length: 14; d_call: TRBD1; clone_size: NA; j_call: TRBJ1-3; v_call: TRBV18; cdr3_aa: CASSPGTVGNTIYF; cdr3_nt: TGTGCCAGCTCACCGGGGACAGTCGGAAACACCATATATTTT
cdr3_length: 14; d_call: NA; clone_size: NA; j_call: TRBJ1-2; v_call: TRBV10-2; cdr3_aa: CASRPGRGGDGYTF; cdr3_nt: TGCGCCAGTCGACCCGGCCGGGGGGGAGATGGCTACACCTTC
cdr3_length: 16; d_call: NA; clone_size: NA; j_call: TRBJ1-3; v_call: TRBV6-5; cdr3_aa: CASSYSRTASGNTIYF; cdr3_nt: TGTGCCAGCAGTTACTCAAGGACAGCCTCTGGAAACACCATATATTTT
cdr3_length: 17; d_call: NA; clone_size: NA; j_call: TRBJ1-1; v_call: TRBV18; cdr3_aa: CASSSASGVYMNTEAFF; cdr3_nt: TGTGCCAGCTCATCTGCTAGTGGGGTTTACATGAACACTGAAGCTTTCTTT
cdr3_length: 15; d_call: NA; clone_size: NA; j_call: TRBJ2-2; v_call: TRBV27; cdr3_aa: CASSGTLENTGELFF; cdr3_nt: TGTGCCAGCAGCGGGACGTTGGAAAACACCGGGGAGCTGTTTTTT
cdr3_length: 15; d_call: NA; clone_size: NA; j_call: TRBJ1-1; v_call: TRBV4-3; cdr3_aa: CASSQDYFRDTEAFF; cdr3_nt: TGCGCCAGCAGCCAAGATTATTTCCGGGACACTGAAGCTTTCTTT
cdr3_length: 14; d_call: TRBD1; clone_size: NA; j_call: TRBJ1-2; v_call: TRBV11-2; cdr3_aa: CASSSWTGNYGYTF; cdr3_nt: TGTGCCAGCAGCTCCTGGACAGGGAACTATGGCTACACCTTC
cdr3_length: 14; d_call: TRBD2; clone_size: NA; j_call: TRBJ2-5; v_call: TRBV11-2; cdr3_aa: CASSSVAGRETQYF; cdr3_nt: TGTGCCAGCAGCTCCGTAGCGGGACGGGAGACCCAGTACTTC
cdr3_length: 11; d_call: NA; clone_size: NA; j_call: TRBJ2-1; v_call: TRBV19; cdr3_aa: CASSSSRTQFF; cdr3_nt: TGTGCCAGTAGTTCATCGAGGACCCAGTTCTTC
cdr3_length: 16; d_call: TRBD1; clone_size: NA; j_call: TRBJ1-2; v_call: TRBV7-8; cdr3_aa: CASSSTGTGAPYGYTF; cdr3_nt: TGTGCCAGCAGCTCGACCGGGACAGGGGCTCCATATGGCTACACCTTC
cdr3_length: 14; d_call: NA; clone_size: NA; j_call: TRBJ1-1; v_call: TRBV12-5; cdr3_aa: CASGLARTGTEAFF; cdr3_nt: TGTGCTAGTGGTTTGGCTAGGACGGGCACTGAAGCTTTCTTT
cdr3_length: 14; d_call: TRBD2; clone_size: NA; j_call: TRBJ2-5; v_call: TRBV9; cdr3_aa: CASSVDRGGETQYF; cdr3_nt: TGTGCCAGCAGCGTAGACCGGGGAGGGGAGACCCAGTACTTC
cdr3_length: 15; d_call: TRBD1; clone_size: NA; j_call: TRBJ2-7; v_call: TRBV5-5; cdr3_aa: CASSFPGQGGYEQYF; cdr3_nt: TGTGCCAGCAGCTTTCCGGGACAGGGTGGGTACGAGCAGTACTTC
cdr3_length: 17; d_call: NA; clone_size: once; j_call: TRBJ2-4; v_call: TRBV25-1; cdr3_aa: CASSEWGGGRDQNIQYF; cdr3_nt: TGTGCCAGCAGTGAATGGGGCGGGGGCCGTGATCAAAACATTCAGTACTTC
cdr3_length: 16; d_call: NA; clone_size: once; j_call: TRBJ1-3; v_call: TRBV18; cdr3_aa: CASSPEQVISGNTIYF; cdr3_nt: TGTGCCAGCTCACCGGAACAGGTCATCTCTGGAAACACCATATATTTT
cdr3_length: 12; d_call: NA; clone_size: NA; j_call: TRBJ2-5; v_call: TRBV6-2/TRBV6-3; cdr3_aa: CASSYSTQTQYF; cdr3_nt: TGTGCCAGCAGTTACTCGACTCAGACCCAGTACTTC
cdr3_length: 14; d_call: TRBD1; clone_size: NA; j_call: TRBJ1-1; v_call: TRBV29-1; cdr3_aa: CSVGGQFMNTEAFF; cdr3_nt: TGCAGCGTTGGGGGACAGTTCATGAACACTGAGGCTTTCTTT
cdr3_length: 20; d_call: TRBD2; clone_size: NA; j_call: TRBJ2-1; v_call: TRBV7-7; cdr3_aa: CASSAAGAGGPTMTYNEQFF; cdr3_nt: TGTGCCAGCAGCGCCGCGGGGGCGGGGGGACCCACGATGACCTACAATGAGCAGTTCTTC
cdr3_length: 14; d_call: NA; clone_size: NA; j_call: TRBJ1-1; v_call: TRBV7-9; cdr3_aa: CASSLARRGTEAFF; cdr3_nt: TGTGCCAGCAGCTTAGCCCGGAGGGGCACTGAAGCTTTCTTT
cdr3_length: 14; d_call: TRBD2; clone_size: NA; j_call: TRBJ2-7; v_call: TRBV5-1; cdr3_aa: CASSLDPSGYEQYF; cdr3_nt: TGCGCCAGCAGCTTGGATCCTAGCGGGTACGAGCAGTACTTC
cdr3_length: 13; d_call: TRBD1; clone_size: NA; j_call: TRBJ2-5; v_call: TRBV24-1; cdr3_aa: CATQGARGETQYF; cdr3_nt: TGTGCCACGCAGGGGGCGAGGGGAGAGACCCAGTACTTC
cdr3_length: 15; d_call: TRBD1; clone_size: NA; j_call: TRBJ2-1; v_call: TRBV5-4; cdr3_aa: CASSLGTGSYNEQFF; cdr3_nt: TGTGCCAGCAGCTTGGGGACAGGGTCCTACAATGAGCAGTTCTTC
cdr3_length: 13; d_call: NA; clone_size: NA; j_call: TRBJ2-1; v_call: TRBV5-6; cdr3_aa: CASSLDAYNEQFF; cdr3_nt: TGTGCCAGCAGCTTGGATGCGTACAATGAGCAGTTCTTC
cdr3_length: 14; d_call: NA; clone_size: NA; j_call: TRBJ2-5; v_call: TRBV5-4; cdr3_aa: CASSLGLTGETQYF; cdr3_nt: TGTGCCAGCAGCTTGGGTCTCACCGGAGAGACCCAGTACTTC
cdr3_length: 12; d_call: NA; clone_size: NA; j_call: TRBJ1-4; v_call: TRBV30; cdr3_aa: CAFAGLEEKLFF; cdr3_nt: TGTGCCTTCGCCGGACTCGAGGAAAAACTGTTTTTT
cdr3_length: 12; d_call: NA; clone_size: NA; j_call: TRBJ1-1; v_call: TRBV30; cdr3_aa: CAWTRSRPEAFF; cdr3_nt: TGTGCCTGGACCCGATCTAGGCCTGAAGCTTTCTTT